Sequencing of this T cell receptor beta chain was carried out in a study of beta chain features in type 1 diabetes. Findings of the study overall: Among type 1 diabetes patients, VDJ junctions had fewer insertions and more deletions. Using cDNA template may skew counts toward highly expressing activated cells. In every one of the four CD4+ subsets, TCRB CDR3s were moderately but significantly shorter in Type 1 diabetes patients.

This clone was seen only a few times. Its antigen is not known. Per donor, one heparinised blood draw averaged roughly 120 mL. The junction had 4 bases not matched to a gene; V was cut back by 0 bases and J by 0 bases. This CDR3 region has 18 residues. CDR1 is SGDLS, CDR2 YYNGEE, per germline. The isolated RNA, all of it, was reverse transcribed, so expressed TCRB transcripts were what got sequenced. Several million reads on average were seen across naive, central memory and regulatory T cell samples. The protocol was immunoSEQ multiplex PCR, while the TCRdb copy is restricted to in-frame clones and leaves out a portion. The data contain 300,000 to 450,000 clones, roughly 12% of them singletons.

This clonotype was obtained from a woman aged 18-30 years with type 1 diabetes. Sequences were obtained from naive CD4+ T cells from blood. This chain uses TRBV9 with TRBJ2-1; TRBD2 matches at 12 bases. The CDR3 spells CASSVEGLAGSSYNEQFF. Written as DNA, the CDR3 is TGTGCCAGCAGCGTAGAAGGACTAGCGGGGAGCTCCTACAATGAGCAGTTCTTC.